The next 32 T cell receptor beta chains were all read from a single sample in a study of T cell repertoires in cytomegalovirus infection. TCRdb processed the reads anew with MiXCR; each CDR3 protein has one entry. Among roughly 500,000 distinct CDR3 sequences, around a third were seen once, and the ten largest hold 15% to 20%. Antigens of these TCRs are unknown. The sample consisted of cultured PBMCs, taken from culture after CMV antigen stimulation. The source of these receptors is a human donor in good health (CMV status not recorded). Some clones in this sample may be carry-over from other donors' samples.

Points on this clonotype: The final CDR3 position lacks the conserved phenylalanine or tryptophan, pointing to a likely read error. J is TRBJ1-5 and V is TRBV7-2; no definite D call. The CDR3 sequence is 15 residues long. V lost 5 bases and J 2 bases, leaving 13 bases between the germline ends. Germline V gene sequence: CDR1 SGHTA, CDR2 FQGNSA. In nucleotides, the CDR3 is TGTGCCAGCAGCCCCCTGGATCAAGGCAATCAGCCCCAGCATTTG. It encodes CASSPLDQGNQPQHL.

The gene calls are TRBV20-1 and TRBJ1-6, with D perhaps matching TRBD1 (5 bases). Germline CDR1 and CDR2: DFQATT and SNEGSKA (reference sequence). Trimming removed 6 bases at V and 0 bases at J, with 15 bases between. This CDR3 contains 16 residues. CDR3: CSALRGLNSYNSPLHF. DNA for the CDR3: TGCAGTGCCCTAAGGGGTCTAAACTCCTATAATTCACCCCTCCACTTT.

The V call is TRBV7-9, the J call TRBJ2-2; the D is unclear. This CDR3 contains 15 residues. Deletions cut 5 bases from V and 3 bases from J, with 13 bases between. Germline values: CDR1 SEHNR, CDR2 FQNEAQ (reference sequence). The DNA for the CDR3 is TGTGCCAGCAGCACTTTAAGTAGGGACACCGGGGAGCTGTTTTTT. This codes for CASSTLSRDTGELFF.

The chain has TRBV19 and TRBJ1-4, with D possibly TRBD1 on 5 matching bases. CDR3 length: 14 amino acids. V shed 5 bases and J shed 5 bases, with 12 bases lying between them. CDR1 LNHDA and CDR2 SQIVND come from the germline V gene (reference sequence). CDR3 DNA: TGTGCCAGTAGTTTCTCGACAGCAAATGAAAAACTGTTTTTT. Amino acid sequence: CASSFSTANEKLFF.

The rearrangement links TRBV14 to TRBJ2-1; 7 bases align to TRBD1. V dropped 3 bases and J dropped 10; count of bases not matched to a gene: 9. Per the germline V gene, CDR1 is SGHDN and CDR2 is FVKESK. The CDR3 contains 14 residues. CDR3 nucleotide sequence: TGTGCCAGCAGCCATATACAGGGCAGGGGGGAGCAGTTCTTC. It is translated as CASSHIQGRGEQFF.

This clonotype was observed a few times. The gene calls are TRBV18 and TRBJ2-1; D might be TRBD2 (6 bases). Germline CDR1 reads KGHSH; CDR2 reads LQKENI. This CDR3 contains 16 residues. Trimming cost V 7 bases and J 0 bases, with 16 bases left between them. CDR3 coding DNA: TGTGCCAGCTATTCCGGGACTCCGAGCTCCTACAATGAGCAGTTCTTC. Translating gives CASYSGTPSSYNEQFF.

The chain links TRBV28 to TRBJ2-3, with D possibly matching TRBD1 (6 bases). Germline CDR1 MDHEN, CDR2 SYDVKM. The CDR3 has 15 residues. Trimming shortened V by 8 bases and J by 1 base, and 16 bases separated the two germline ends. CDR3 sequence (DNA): TGTGCCAGCGCCGATACAGGGACCCGCACAGATACGCAGTATTTT. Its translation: CASADTGTRTDTQYF.

CDR3 sequence: CASSLTHGPTEAFF. Here the CDR3 DNA reads TGTGCCAGCAGCCTTACTCACGGCCCCACTGAAGCTTTCTTT. The rearrangement uses TRBV5-4 and TRBJ1-1; D is unresolved. This CDR3 region has 14 residues. Deletions cut 4 bases from V and 4 bases from J, with 14 bases between. CDR1 and CDR2 (germline): SGHNT, YYREEE (reference sequence).

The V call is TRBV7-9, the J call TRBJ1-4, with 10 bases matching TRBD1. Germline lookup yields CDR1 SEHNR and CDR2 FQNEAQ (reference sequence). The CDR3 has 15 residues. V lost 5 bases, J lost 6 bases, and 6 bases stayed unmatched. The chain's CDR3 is CASSPRGTGDEKLFF. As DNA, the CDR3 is TGTGCCAGCAGCCCTCGTGGGACAGGGGATGAAAAACTGTTTTTT.

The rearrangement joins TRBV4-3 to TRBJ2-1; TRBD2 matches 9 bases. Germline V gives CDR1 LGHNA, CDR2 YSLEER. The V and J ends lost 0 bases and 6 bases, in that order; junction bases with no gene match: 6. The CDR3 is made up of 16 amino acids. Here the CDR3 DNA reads TGCGCCAGCAGCCAAGATCTTCAAGCGGGAGGCAATGAGCAGTTCTTC. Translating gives CASSQDLQAGGNEQFF.

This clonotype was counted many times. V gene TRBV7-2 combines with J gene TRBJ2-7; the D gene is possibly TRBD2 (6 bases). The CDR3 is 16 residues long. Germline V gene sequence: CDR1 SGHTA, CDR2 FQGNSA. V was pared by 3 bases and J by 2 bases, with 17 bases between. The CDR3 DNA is TGTGCCAGCAGCTTCGGAGGGTCCCAGCCCCCCTACGAGCAGTACTTC. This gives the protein CASSFGGSQPPYEQYF. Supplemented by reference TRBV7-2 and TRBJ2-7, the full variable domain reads GAGVSQSPSNKVTEKGKDVELRCDPISGHTALYWYRQSLGQGLEFLIYFQGNSAPDKSGLPSDRFSAERTGGSVSTLTIQRTQQEDSAVYLCASSFGGSQPPYEQYFGPGTRLTVT.

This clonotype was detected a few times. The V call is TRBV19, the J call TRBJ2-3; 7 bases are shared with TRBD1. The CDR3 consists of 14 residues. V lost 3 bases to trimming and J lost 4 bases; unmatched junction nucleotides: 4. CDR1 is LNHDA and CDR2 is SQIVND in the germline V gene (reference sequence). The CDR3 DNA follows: TGTGCCAGTAGTATTCGACAGGGCGCAGATACGCAGTATTTT. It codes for CASSIRQGADTQYF.

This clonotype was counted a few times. The DNA of the CDR3 is TGTGCCATCAGTGAGCCAACTAGCGGATCCTACAATGAGCAGTTCTTC. Translation gives CAISEPTSGSYNEQFF. This chain connects TRBV10-3 to TRBJ2-1; 8 bases match TRBD2. This CDR3 comprises 16 residues. Per the germline V gene, CDR1 is ENHRY and CDR2 is SYGVKD. The ends lost 2 bases at V and 1 base at J; junction bases unmatched: 4.

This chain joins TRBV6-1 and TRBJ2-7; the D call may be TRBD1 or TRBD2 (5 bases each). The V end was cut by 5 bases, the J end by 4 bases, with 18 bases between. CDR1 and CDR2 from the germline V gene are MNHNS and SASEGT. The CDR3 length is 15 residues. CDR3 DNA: TGTGCCAGCAGTTACGGGACCCACGATCGGTACGAGCAGTACTTC. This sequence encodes CASSYGTHDRYEQYF.

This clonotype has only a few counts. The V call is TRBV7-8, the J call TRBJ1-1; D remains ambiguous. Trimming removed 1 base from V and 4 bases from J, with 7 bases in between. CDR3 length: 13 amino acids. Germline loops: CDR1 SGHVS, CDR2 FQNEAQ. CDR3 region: CASSLERSTEAFF. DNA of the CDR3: TGTGCCAGCAGCTTAGAAAGGAGCACTGAAGCTTTCTTT. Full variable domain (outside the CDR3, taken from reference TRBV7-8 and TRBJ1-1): GAGVSQSPRYKVAKRGQDVALRCDPISGHVSLFWYQQALGQGPEFLTYFQNEAQLDKSGLPSDRFFAERPEGSVSTLKIQRTQQEDSAVYLCASSLERSTEAFFGQGTRLTVV.

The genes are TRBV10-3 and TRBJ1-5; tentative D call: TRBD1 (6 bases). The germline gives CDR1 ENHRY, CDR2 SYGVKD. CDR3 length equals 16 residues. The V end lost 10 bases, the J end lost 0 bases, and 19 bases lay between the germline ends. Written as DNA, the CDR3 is TGTGCCACAAAGGGTCAGGACAGTTATAGCAATCAGCCCCAGCATTTT. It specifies CATKGQDSYSNQPQHF.

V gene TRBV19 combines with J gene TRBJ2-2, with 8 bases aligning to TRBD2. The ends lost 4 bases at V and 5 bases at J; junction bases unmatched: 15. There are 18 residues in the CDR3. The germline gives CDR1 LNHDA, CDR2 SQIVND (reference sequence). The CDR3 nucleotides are TGTGCCAGTAGTACCTACCCGCAGGGTACTAGCGGTACCGGGGAGCTGTTTTTT. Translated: CASSTYPQGTSGTGELFF.

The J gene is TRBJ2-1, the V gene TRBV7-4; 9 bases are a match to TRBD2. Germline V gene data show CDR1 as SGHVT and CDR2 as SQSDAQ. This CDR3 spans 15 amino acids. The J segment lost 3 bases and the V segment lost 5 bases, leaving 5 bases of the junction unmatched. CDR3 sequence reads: CASSQSGRLYNEQFF. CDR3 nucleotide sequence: TGTGCCAGCAGCCAGAGCGGGAGGCTCTACAATGAGCAGTTCTTC.

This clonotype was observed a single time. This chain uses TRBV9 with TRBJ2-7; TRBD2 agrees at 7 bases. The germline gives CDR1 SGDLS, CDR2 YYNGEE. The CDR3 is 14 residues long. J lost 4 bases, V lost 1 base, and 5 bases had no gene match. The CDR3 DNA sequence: TGTGCCAGCAGCGTAACGCCTAGCGGTTACGAGCAGTACTTC. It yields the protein CASSVTPSGYEQYF.

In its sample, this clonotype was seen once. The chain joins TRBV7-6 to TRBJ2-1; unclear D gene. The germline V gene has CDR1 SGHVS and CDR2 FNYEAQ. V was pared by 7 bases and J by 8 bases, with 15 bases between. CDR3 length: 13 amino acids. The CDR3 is CASTVGNTHEQFF. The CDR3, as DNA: TGTGCCAGCACCGTGGGAAACACCCATGAGCAGTTCTTC.

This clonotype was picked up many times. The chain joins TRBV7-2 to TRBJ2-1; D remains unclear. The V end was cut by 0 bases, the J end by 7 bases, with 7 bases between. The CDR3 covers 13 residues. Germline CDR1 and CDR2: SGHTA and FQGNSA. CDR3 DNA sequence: TGTGCCAGCAGCTTAGCACTCCCAAATGAGCAGTTCTTC. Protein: CASSLALPNEQFF.

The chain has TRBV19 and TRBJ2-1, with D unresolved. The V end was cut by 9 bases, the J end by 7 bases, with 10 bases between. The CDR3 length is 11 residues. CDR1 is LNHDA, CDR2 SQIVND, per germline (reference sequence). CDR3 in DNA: TGTGCCAGCCTTAAAAGAAATGAGCAGTTCTTC. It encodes CASLKRNEQFF.

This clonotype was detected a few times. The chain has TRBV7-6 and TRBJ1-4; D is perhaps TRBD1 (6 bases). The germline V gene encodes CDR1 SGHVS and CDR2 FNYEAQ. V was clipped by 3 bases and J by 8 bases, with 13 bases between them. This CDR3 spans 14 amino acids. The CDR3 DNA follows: TGTGCCAGCAGCTTGGTCGGGGGCAGGGAAAAACTGTTTTTT. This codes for CASSLVGGREKLFF.

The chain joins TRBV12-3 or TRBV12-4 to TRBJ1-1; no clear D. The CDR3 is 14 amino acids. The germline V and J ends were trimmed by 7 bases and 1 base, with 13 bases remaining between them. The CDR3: CASNRQAGNTEAFF. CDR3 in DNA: TGTGCCAGCAACCGTCAGGCAGGGAACACTGAAGCTTTCTTT.

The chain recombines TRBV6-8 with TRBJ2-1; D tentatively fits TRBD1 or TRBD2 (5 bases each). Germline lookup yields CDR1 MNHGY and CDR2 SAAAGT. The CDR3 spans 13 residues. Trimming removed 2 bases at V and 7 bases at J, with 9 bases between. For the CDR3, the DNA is TGTGCCAGCAGTTACCCTGGGGGTAATGAGCAGTTCTTC. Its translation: CASSYPGGNEQFF.

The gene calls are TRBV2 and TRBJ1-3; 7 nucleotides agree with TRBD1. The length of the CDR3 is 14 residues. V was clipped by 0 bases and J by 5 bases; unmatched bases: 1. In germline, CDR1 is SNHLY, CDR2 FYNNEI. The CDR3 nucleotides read TGTGCCAGCAGTGAAGCGGGACAGCGAAACACCATATATTTT. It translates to CASSEAGQRNTIYF.

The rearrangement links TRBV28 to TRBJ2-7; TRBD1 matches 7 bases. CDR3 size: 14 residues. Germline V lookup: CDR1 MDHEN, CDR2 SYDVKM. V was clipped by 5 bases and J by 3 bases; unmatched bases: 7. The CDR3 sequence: CASSRGQAFYEQYF. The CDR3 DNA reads TGTGCCAGCAGTCGAGGACAGGCTTTCTACGAGCAGTACTTC.

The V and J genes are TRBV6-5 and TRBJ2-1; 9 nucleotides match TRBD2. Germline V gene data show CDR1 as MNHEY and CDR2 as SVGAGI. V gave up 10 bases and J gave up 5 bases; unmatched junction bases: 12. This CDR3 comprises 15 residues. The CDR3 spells CATSPWTSDNNEQFF. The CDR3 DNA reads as TGTGCCACCTCACCTTGGACTAGCGATAACAATGAGCAGTTCTTC.

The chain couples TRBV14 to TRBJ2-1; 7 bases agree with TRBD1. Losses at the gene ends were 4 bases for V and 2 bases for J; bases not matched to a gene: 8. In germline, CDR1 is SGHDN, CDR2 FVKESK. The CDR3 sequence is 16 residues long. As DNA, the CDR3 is TGTGCCAGCAGCCCGATACTAGGGGGCCCCTACAATGAGCAGTTCTTC. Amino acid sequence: CASSPILGGPYNEQFF.

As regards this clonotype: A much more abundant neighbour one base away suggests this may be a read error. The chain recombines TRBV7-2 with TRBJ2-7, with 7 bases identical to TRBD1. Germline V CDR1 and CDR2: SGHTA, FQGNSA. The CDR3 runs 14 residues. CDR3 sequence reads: CASSPRDSIHELYF. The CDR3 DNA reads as TGTGCCAGCAGCCCCCGGGACAGTATCCACGAGCTGTACTTC.

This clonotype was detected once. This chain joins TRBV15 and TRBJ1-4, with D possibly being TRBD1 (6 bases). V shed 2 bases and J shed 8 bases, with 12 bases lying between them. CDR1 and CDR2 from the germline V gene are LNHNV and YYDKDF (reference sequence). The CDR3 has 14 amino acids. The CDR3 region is CATSRQGSSEKLFF. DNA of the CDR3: TGTGCCACCAGCAGACAGGGGTCCAGCGAAAAACTGTTTTTT.

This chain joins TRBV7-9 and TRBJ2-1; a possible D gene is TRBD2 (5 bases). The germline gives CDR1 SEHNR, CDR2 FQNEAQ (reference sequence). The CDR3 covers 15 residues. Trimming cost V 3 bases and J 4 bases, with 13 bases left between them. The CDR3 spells CASSFPPRVYNEQFF. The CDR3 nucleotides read TGTGCCAGCAGCTTTCCTCCGCGGGTATACAATGAGCAGTTCTTC.